This T cell receptor beta chain was recovered during a study of Ad26.COV2.S vaccination and SARS-CoV-2 variants. Sample treatment: some 20 received Ad26.COV2.S at low or high dose, single or two shots; 5 received placebo; per-sample allocation not given. Day 63 after the first injection of vaccine or placebo was the sampling time. Trimming shortened V by 2 bases and J by 3 bases, and 8 bases separated the two germline ends. Germline V lookup: CDR1 SGHTS, CDR2 YDEGEE. This CDR3 is 14 amino acids long. TCRdb's table, derived via immunoSEQ multiplex PCR, lists solely in-frame clones and lacks some. The repertoire holds 300,000 to 350,000 clones, with 86% as singletons.

The specimen comprised peripheral blood, sampled in a trial of Ad26.COV2.S vaccine versus placebo. The rearrangement uses TRBV5-8 and TRBJ2-2, with D possibly TRBD1 on 6 matching bases. The receptor comes from a person between 18 and 65 years old who received the Ad26.COV2.S COVID-19 vaccine or a placebo. The CDR3 region has the DNA TGTGCCAGCAGCTTCAGGGGACACACCGGGGAGCTGTTTTTT. Its translation: CASSFRGHTGELFF.